One sample yielded the 4 T cell receptor beta chains listed below, sequenced in a study of cytomegalovirus exposure and HLA in healthy donors. Sequencing used immunoSEQ multiplex PCR; TCRdb keeps in-frame clones, though not all of them. The data show around 70,000 clones, about 94% seen once. Sequences were obtained from PBMCs. These receptor sequences come from a man aged 18 to 29 in good health and CMV-seropositive.

The chain employs TRBV10-3 and TRBJ2-5; D remains unclear. Trimming removed 7 bases from V and 3 bases from J, with 9 bases in between. Germline V gene data show CDR1 as ENHRY and CDR2 as SYGVKD. CDR3 length equals 12 residues. The CDR3 spells CAITESKETQYF. The DNA of the CDR3 is TGTGCCATCACCGAAAGCAAAGAGACCCAGTACTTC.

This clone has just one count. J is TRBJ2-7 and V is TRBV10-3, with D maybe TRBD2 (6 bases). The V end was cut by 0 bases, the J end by 2 bases, with 11 bases between. Germline values: CDR1 ENHRY, CDR2 SYGVKD. The CDR3 extends over 15 amino acids. The CDR3 DNA sequence: TGTGCCATCAGTGAGTCCGGGCGGGGCACCTACGAGCAGTACTTC. Protein product: CAISESGRGTYEQYF.

This clone showed up just once. V gene TRBV7-9 combines with J gene TRBJ2-7; tentative D call: TRBD2 (9 bases). V shed 5 bases and J shed 6 bases, with 23 bases lying between them. Germline-derived CDR1 and CDR2 are SEHNR and FQNEAQ (reference sequence). This CDR3 is built from 16 residues. The CDR3 loop is CASSPGGGRALSEQYF. DNA of the CDR3: TGTGCCAGCAGCCCAGGGGGCGGGAGGGCCCTGAGCGAGCAGTACTTC. Full variable domain (remainder filled in from reference TRBV7-9 and TRBJ2-7): DTGVSQNPRHKITKRGQNVTFRCDPISEHNRLYWYRQTLGQGPEFLTYFQNEAQLEKSRLLSDRFSAERPKGSFSTLEIQRTEQGDSAMYLCASSPGGGRALSEQYFGPGTRLTVT.

This chain uses TRBV6-6 with TRBJ1-4; D possibly corresponds to TRBD1 (6 bases). Germline values: CDR1 MNHNY, CDR2 SVGAGI (reference sequence). The CDR3 runs 14 residues. The V and J ends lost 7 bases and 3 bases respectively, with 12 bases between them. CDR3 in DNA: TGTGCCAGCATCGAGGGGGGGTCTAATGAAAAACTGTTTTTT. Its translation: CASIEGGSNEKLFF.